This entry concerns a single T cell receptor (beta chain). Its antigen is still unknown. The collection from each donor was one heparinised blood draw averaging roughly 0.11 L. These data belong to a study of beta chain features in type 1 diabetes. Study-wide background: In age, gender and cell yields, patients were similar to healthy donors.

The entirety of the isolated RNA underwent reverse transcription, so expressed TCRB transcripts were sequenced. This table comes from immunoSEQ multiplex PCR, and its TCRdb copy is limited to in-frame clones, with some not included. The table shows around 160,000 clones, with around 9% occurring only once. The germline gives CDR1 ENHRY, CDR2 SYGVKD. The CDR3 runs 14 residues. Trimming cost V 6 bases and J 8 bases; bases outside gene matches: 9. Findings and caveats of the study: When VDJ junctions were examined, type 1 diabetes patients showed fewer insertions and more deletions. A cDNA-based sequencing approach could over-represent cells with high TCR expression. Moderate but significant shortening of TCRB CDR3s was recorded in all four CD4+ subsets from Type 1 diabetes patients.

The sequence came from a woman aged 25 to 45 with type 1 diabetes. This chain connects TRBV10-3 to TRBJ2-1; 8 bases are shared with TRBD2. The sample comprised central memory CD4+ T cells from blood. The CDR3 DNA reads TGTGCCATCAGGCCGGGAGGGGAAGGCGATGAGCAGTTCTTC. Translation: CAIRPGGEGDEQFF.